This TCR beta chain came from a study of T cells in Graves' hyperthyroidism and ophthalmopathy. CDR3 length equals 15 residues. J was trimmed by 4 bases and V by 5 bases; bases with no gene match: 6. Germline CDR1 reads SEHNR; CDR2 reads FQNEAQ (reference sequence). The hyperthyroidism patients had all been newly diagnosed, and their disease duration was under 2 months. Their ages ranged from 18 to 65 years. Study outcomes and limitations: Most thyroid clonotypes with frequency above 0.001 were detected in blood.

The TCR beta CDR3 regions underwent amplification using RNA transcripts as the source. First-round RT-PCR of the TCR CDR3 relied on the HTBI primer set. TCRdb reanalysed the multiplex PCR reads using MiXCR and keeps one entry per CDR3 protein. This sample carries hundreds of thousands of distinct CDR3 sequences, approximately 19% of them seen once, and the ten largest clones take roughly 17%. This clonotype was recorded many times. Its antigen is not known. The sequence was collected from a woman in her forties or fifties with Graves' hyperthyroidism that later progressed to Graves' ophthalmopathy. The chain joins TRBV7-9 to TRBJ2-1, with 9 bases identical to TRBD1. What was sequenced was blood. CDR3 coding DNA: TGTGCCAGCAGCCCCGGGACAGGGTTATACAATGAGCAGTTCTTC. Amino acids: CASSPGTGLYNEQFF.